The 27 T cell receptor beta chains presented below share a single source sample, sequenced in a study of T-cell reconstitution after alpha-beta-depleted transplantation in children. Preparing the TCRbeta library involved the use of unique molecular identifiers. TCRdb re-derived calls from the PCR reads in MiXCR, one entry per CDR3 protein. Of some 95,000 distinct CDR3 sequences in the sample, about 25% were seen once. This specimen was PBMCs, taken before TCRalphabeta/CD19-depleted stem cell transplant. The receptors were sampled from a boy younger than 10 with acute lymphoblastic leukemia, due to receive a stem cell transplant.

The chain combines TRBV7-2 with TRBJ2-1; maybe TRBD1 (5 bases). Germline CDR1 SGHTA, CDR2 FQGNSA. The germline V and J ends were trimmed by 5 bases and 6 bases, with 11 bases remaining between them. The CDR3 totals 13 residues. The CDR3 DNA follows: TGTGCCAGCAGCGGCTATACAGGCAATGAGCAGTTCTTC. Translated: CASSGYTGNEQFF.

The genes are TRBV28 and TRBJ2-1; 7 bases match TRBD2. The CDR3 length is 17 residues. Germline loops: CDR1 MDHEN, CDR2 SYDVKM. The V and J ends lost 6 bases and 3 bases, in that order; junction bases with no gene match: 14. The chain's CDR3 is CASSRRRASGGYNEQFF. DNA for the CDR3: TGTGCCAGCAGCCGTAGACGTGCTAGCGGAGGCTACAATGAGCAGTTCTTC.

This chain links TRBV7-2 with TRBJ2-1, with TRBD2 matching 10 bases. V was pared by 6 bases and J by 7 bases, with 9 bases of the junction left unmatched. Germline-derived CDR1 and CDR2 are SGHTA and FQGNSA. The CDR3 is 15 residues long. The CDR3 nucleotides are TGTGCCAGCAGAAGAGGGCCTAGCGGGAGTAATGAGCAGTTCTTC. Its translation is CASRRGPSGSNEQFF.

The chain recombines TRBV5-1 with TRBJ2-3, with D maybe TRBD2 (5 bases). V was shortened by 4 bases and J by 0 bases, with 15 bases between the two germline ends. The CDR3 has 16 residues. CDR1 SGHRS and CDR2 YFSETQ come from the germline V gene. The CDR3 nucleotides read TGCGCCAGCAGCCCCCTTCTAAGGACTAGCACAGATACGCAGTATTTT. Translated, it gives CASSPLLRTSTDTQYF.

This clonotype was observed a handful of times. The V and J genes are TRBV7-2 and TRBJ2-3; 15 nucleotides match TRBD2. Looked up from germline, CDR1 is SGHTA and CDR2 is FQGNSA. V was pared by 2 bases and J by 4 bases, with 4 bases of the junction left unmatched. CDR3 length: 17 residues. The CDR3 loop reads CASSLRGTSGRPDTQYF. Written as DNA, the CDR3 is TGTGCCAGCAGCTTACGGGGGACTAGCGGGAGGCCAGATACGCAGTATTTT.

The CDR3 loop reads CASSLKGGGGAFKQFF. The CDR3 bases are TGCGCCAGCAGCTTGAAGGGTGGCGGAGGGGCGTTTAAGCAGTTCTTC. This chain joins TRBV5-1 and TRBJ2-1; D might be TRBD2 (6 bases). The V gene lost 1 base and the J gene lost 11 bases, with 22 bases spanning the gap. Germline assignment: CDR1 SGHRS and CDR2 YFSETQ. The CDR3 covers 16 residues. The full variable domain, rest sourced from reference TRBV5-1 and TRBJ2-1, is KAGVTQTPRYLIKTRGQQVTLSCSPISGHRSVSWYQQTPGQGLQFLFEYFSETQRNKGNFPGRFSGRQFSNSRSEMNVSTLELGDSALYLCASSLKGGGGAFKQFFGPGTRLTVL.

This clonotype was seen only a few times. In DNA form, the CDR3 reads TGTGCCAGCAGCTCCAATCACAATGAGCAGTTCTTC. Protein product: CASSSNHNEQFF. This chain joins TRBV7-2 and TRBJ2-1; D remains unclear. The CDR3 has 12 amino acids. V was cut by 4 bases and J by 5 bases, with 6 bases left in between. Germline lookup yields CDR1 SGHTA and CDR2 FQGNSA.

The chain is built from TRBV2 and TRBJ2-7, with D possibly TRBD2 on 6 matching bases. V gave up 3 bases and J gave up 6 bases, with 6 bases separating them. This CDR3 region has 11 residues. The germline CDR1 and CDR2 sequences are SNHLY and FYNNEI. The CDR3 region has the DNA TGTGCCAGCAGTGAGGGAGGCGAGCAGTACTTC. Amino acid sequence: CASSEGGEQYF.

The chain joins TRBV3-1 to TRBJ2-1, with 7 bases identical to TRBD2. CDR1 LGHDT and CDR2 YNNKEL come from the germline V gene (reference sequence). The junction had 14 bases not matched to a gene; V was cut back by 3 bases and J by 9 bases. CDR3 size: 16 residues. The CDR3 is CASSQWLAEALREQFF. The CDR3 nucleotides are TGTGCCAGCAGCCAGTGGCTAGCGGAGGCCCTACGTGAGCAGTTCTTC.

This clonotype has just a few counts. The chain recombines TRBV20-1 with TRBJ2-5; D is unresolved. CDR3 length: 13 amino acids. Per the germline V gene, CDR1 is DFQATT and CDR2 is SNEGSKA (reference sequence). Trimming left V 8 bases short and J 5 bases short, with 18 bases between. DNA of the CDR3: TGCAGTTTTAGAATGTCCGGGTTGGAGACCCAGTACTTC. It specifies CSFRMSGLETQYF.

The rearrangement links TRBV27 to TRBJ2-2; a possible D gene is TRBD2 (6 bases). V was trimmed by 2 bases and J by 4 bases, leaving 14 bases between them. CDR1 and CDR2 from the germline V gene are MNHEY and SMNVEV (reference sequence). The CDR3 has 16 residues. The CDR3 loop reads CASSLMGLITTGELFF. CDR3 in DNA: TGTGCCAGCAGTTTAATGGGACTTATTACCACCGGGGAGCTGTTTTTT.

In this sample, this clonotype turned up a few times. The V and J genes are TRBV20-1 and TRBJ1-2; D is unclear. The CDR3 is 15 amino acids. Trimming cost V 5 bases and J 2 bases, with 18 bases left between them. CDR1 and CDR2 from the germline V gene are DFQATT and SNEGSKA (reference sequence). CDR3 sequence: CSAHEGGLGNYGYTF. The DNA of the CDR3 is TGCAGTGCTCACGAGGGAGGTCTAGGGAACTATGGCTACACCTTC.

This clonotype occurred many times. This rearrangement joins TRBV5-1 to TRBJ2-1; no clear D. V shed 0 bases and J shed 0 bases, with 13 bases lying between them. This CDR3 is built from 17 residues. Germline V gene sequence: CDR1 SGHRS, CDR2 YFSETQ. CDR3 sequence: CASSLVGGVSSYNEQFF. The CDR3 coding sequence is TGCGCCAGCAGCTTGGTGGGCGGAGTGAGCTCCTACAATGAGCAGTTCTTC. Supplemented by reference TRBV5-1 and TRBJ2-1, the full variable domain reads KAGVTQTPRYLIKTRGQQVTLSCSPISGHRSVSWYQQTPGQGLQFLFEYFSETQRNKGNFPGRFSGRQFSNSRSEMNVSTLELGDSALYLCASSLVGGVSSYNEQFFGPGTRLTVL.

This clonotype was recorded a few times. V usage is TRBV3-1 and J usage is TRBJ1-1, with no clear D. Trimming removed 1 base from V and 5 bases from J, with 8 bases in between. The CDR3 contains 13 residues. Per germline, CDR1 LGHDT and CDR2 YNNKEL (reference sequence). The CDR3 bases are TGTGCCAGCAGCCAAGTGAGCGGAACTGAAGCTTTCTTT. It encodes CASSQVSGTEAFF.

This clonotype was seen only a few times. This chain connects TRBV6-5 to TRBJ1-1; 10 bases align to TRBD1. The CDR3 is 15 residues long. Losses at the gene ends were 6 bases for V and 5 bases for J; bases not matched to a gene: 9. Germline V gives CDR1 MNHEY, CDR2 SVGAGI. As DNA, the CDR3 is TGTGCCAGCAGAACTCGACAGGGGGCTCTGACTGAAGCTTTCTTT. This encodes CASRTRQGALTEAFF.

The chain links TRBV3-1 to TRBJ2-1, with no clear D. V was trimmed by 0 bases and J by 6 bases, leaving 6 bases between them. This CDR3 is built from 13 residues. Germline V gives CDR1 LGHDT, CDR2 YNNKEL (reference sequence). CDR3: CASSQDSLNEQFF. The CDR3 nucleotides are TGTGCCAGCAGCCAAGACTCCCTCAATGAGCAGTTCTTC.

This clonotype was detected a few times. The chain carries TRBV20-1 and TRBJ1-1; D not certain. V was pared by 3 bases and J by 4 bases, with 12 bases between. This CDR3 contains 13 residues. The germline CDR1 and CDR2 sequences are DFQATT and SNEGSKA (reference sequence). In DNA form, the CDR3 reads TGCAGTGCTAGTTTAGTGGCCTCCACTGAAGCTTTCTTT. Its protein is CSASLVASTEAFF.

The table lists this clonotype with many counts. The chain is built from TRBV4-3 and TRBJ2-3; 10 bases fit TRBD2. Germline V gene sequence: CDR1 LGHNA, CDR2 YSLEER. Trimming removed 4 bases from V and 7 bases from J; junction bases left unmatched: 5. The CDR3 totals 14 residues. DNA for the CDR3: TGCGCCAGCAGCCCGGGACTAGCGAGCAATACGCAGTATTTT. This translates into CASSPGLASNTQYF.

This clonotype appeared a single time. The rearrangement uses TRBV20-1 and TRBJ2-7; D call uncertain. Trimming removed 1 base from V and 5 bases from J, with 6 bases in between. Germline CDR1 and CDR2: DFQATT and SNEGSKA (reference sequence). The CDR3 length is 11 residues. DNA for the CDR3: TGCAGTGCTAGAGCATGGGACGAGCAGTACTTC. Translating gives CSARAWDEQYF.

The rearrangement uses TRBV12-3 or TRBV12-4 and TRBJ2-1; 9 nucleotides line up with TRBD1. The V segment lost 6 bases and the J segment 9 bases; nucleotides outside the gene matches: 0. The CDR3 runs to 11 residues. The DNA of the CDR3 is TGTGCCAGCAGGGACAGGGGTGAGCAGTTCTTC. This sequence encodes CASRDRGEQFF.

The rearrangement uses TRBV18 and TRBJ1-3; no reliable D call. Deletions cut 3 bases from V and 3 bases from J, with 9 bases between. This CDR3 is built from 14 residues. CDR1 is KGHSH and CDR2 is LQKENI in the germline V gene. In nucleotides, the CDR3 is TGTGCCAGCTCACCGCTCGAGGGTGGAAACACCATATATTTT. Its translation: CASSPLEGGNTIYF.

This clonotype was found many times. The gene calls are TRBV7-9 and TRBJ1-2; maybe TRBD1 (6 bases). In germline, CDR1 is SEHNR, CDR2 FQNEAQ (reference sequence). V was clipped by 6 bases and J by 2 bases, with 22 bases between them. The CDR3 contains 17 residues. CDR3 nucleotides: TGTGCCAGCAGTGGGGGCCAGTCAGGGGACCTAAACTATGGCTACACCTTC. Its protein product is CASSGGQSGDLNYGYTF. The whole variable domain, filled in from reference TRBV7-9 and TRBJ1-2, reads DTGVSQNPRHKITKRGQNVTFRCDPISEHNRLYWYRQTLGQGPEFLTYFQNEAQLEKSRLLSDRFSAERPKGSFSTLEIQRTEQGDSAMYLCASSGGQSGDLNYGYTFGSGTRLTVV.

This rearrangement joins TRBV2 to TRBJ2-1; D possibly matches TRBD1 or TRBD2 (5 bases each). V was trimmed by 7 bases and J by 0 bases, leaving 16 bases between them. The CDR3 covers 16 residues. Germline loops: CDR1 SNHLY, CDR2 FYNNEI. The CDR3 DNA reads TGTGCCAGCATCCTTCGGGACCTCAGCTCCTACAATGAGCAGTTCTTC. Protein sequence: CASILRDLSSYNEQFF.

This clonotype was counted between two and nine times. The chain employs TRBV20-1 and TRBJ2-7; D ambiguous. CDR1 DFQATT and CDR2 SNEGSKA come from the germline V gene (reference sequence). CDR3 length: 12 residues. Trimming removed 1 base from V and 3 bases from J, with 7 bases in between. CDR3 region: CSARVENYEQYF. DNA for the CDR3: TGCAGTGCTAGAGTGGAGAACTACGAGCAGTACTTC.

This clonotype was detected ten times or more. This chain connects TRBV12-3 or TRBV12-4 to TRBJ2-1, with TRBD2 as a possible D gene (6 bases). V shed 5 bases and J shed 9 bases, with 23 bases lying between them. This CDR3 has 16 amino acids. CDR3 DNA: TGTGCCAGCAGTCCGGGTGGCGGAGGGGCCTCGAGTGAGCAGTTCTTC. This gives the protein CASSPGGGGASSEQFF.

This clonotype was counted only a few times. The DNA of the CDR3 is TGTGCCAGCAGCGTAGGAGACCACAATGAGCAGTTCTTC. This translates into CASSVGDHNEQFF. The chain carries TRBV9 and TRBJ2-1; no definite D call. V lost 0 bases, J lost 5 bases, and 6 bases lay in between. Germline assignment: CDR1 SGDLS and CDR2 YYNGEE. CDR3 length: 13 amino acids.

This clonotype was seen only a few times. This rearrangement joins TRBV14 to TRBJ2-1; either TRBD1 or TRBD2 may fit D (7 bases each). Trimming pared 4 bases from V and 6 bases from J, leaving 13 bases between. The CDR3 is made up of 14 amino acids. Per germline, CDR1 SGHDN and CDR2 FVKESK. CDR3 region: CASSRPGGGNEQFF. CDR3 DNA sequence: TGTGCCAGCAGCCGGCCAGGGGGGGGCAATGAGCAGTTCTTC. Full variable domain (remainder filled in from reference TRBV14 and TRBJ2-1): EAGVTQFPSHSVIEKGQTVTLRCDPISGHDNLYWYRRVMGKEIKFLLHFVKESKQDESGMPNNRFLAERTGGTYSTLKVQPAELEDSGVYFCASSRPGGGNEQFFGPGTRLTVL.